This is a list of T cell receptor beta chains from one sample in a study of T cells expressing NK-cell markers. TCRdb re-called the 5' RACE reads and catalogs CDR3 proteins one per entry, DNA excluded. Its clone listing holds fewer than 400,000 distinct CDR3 sequences. Material for sequencing was blood T cells: a sorted CD56 or NKG2C T cell subset, CD4+ or CD8+ T cells, or bulk PBMC T cells (not recorded which). Receptors originate from a woman aged 50 to 65 in good health. CDR3s include the opening cysteine and the closing phenylalanine or tryptophan. The order of the fields is J gene, V gene, CDR3 protein.

>TRBJ2-1|TRBV13
CASSLAGGIAYNEQFF
>TRBJ2-2|TRBV4-1
CASSQVQGGSGELFF
>TRBJ2-3|TRBV12-3/TRBV12-4
CASAFSGGADTQYF
>TRBJ1-1|TRBV11-3
CASSFHRAEAFF
>TRBJ2-7|TRBV12-5
CASRGDGSGSEQYF
>TRBJ2-1|TRBV20-1
CSARVYRDVAHNEQFF
>TRBJ2-4|TRBV18
CASSWDQNIQYF
>TRBJ2-1|TRBV11-3
CASRQGYNEQFF
>TRBJ1-1|TRBV11-2
CASSHNRDMGPAFF
>TRBJ2-5|TRBV3-1
CASSRSSTETQYF
>TRBJ2-3|TRBV5-1
CASSLAAGGYTDTQYF
>TRBJ1-2|TRBV24-1
CATSIQSVRDGYTF
>TRBJ1-1|TRBV5-5
CASSLSRLGAFF
>TRBJ1-5|TRBV20-1
CSASGRVDYSNQPQHF
>TRBJ2-1|TRBV19
CASSLAERSYNEQFF
>TRBJ2-5|TRBV6-2/TRBV6-3
CASRASGNTETQYF
>TRBJ2-1|TRBV27
CASSLKGDPLIEIMYNEQFF
>TRBJ1-1|TRBV10-3
CAISESRGGVSGTEAFF
>TRBJ2-1|TRBV12-3/TRBV12-4
CASSYPGTGRNEQFF
>TRBJ1-5|TRBV7-8
CASDDRRGGGNQPQHF
>TRBJ2-1|TRBV2
CATRREGTSGVNEQFF
>TRBJ2-5|TRBV7-2
CASSSRGASGRETQYF
>TRBJ2-5|TRBV11-2
CASDRAQETQYF
>TRBJ2-3|TRBV12-3/TRBV12-4
CASSPLAGAITDTQYF
>TRBJ1-1|TRBV2
CASVWDSRTEAFF
>TRBJ2-6|TRBV30
CAWRNRGLSGANVLTF
>TRBJ2-7|TRBV24-1
CAPLGQGIYEQYF
>TRBJ2-7|TRBV10-3
CAISISGGAYEQYF
>TRBJ2-3|TRBV24-1
CATSDTGTGVSTDTQYF
>TRBJ2-1|TRBV19
CASSVIAGTSYNEQFF
>TRBJ1-2|TRBV27
CASSIGQGWYGYTF
>TRBJ2-2|TRBV12-3/TRBV12-4
CASTPPRGADTGELFF
>TRBJ1-5|TRBV24-1
CATRGTGASDQPQHF
>TRBJ2-1|TRBV10-3
CAIGHLAGYDEQFF
>TRBJ2-1|TRBV4-1
CASSQDGGRAGNEQFF
>TRBJ2-7|TRBV7-9
CASSWTGNPYEQYF
>TRBJ2-1|TRBV12-3/TRBV12-4
CASNGLANGLFF
>TRBJ1-1|TRBV10-1
CASSETGRTEAFF
>TRBJ2-5|TRBV18
CASSPSPGRDQETQYF
>TRBJ1-4|TRBV7-8
CASSLSGATNEKLFF
>TRBJ1-1|TRBV20-1
CSARKTGLEAFF
>TRBJ2-1|TRBV2
CASSELGGGNNEQFF
>TRBJ2-3|TRBV20-1
CSAPSRREKADTQYF
>TRBJ1-2|TRBV30
CAWRPYYGYTF
>TRBJ2-7|TRBV9
CASSPRTGHYEQYF